A single sample gave rise to the 12 T cell receptor beta chains below, sequenced in a study of early T cells in non-severe SARS-CoV-2 infection. TCRdb re-called the 5' RACE reads through MiXCR, storing one row per CDR3 protein. The sample comprises tens of thousands of distinct CDR3 sequences, 9.3% of which are singletons, and roughly 20% rests with the top ten. The sequencing input was whole blood. The receptor set was obtained from an adult who was a healthcare worker with PCR-confirmed SARS-CoV-2 infection or an uninfected control (not recorded which).

This clonotype was observed many times. The rearrangement links TRBV5-1 to TRBJ2-7; D unclear. The V end was cut by 4 bases, the J end by 3 bases, with 11 bases between. This CDR3 has 13 amino acids. Germline V CDR1 and CDR2: SGHRS, YFSETQ. The CDR3 DNA reads as TGCGCCAGCAGCCATGGAGTCGGCTACGAGCAGTACTTC. Protein: CASSHGVGYEQYF.

There are many counts of this clonotype. The chain recombines TRBV10-2 with TRBJ2-7; a weak D match, TRBD1 (5 bases). V lost 0 bases, J lost 12 bases, and 12 bases lay in between. The CDR3 is 12 residues long. Germline CDR1 and CDR2: WSHSY and SAAADI. The CDR3 is CASSESTGLGYF. Written as DNA, the CDR3 is TGCGCCAGCAGTGAGTCAACAGGCCTTGGGTACTTC.

In this sample, this clonotype turned up many times. The rearrangement uses TRBV6-6 and TRBJ1-5, with a weak D call TRBD1 (6 bases). The V gene's germline CDR1 is MNHNY and CDR2 SVGAGI (reference sequence). The CDR3 runs to 15 residues. V lost 3 bases and J lost 4, with 13 bases in between. The CDR3 spells CASSYTETGNQPQHF. CDR3 coding DNA: TGTGCCAGCAGTTATACGGAAACAGGGAATCAGCCCCAGCATTTT.

The chain joins TRBV7-9 to TRBJ2-3; weak D call: TRBD1 (6 bases). The CDR3 extends over 15 amino acids. V lost 3 bases, J lost 1 base, and 11 bases lay in between. The germline V gene has CDR1 SEHNR and CDR2 FQNEAQ (reference sequence). This CDR3 is CASSFVGAGTDTQYF. The CDR3 nucleotides are TGTGCCAGCAGCTTTGTGGGGGCCGGCACAGATACGCAGTATTTT. The whole variable domain, filled in from reference TRBV7-9 and TRBJ2-3, reads DTGVSQNPRHKITKRGQNVTFRCDPISEHNRLYWYRQTLGQGPEFLTYFQNEAQLEKSRLLSDRFSAERPKGSFSTLEIQRTEQGDSAMYLCASSFVGAGTDTQYFGPGTRLTVL.

V is TRBV4-1 and J is TRBJ2-3; D possibly matches TRBD1 or TRBD2 (6 bases each). The V end lost 3 bases, the J end lost 4 bases, and 17 bases lay between the germline ends. Germline CDR1 reads MGHRA; CDR2 reads YSYEKL. This CDR3 has 16 residues. The CDR3 is CASSHPGGPRSDTQYF. CDR3 sequence (DNA): TGCGCCAGCAGCCATCCCGGGGGCCCAAGGTCAGATACGCAGTATTTT.

This clonotype was recorded at least ten times. This chain links TRBV2 with TRBJ1-2; D is uncertain. CDR1 and CDR2 from the germline V gene are SNHLY and FYNNEI. This CDR3 is 13 amino acids long. Trimming pared 3 bases from V and 2 bases from J, leaving 7 bases between. Here the CDR3 reads CASSEDPNYGYTF. The CDR3 bases are TGTGCCAGCAGTGAGGACCCCAACTATGGCTACACCTTC.

This clonotype showed up many times. The gene calls are TRBV2 and TRBJ2-7; tentative D call: TRBD1 (5 bases). CDR3 length: 13 amino acids. Per germline, CDR1 SNHLY and CDR2 FYNNEI. V was cut by 6 bases and J by 3 bases, with 12 bases left in between. The CDR3 bases are TGTGCCAGCAGCGCAGGGCCCCGCTACGAGCAGTACTTC. Its translation: CASSAGPRYEQYF.

This clonotype was seen more than once but under ten times. This rearrangement joins TRBV20-1 to TRBJ2-3; possibly TRBD1 or TRBD2 for D (6 bases each). There are 19 residues in the CDR3. The V gene lost 0 bases and the J gene lost 5 bases, with 27 bases spanning the gap. Germline V gene sequence: CDR1 DFQATT, CDR2 SNEGSKA (reference sequence). The CDR3 region is CSARDEGRGRPFFGDTQYF. The CDR3 DNA follows: TGCAGTGCTAGAGATGAGGGTCGGGGGCGCCCGTTTTTCGGAGATACGCAGTATTTT.

The V call is TRBV5-1, the J call TRBJ1-2, with 7 bases lining up with TRBD1. This CDR3 has 13 residues. Germline CDR1 SGHRS, CDR2 YFSETQ. V shed 2 bases and J 8 bases; nucleotides not matched to a gene: 6. The CDR3 sequence: CASSFDRADGYTF. CDR3 DNA: TGCGCCAGCAGCTTCGACAGGGCCGACGGCTACACCTTC.

This clonotype was seen at least ten times. The chain recombines TRBV6-5 with TRBJ1-2; the D gene is possibly TRBD1 (5 bases). Germline CDR1 MNHEY, CDR2 SVGAGI. Trimming left V 10 bases short and J 8 bases short, with 32 bases between. The CDR3 runs to 17 residues. The CDR3 coding sequence is TGTGCCACGAGTCGCGGGACCCGTCACATCGGGTGGAACGGCTACACCTTC. Encoded protein: CATSRGTRHIGWNGYTF.

This clonotype was detected many times. The chain carries TRBV20-1 and TRBJ1-6, with D unclear. V lost 6 bases and J lost 9, with 18 bases in between. CDR3 length: 14 amino acids. Looked up from germline, CDR1 is DFQATT and CDR2 is SNEGSKA (reference sequence). This CDR3 reads CSASLQKGGSPLHF. CDR3 coding DNA: TGCAGTGCCTCCCTCCAAAAGGGAGGTTCACCCCTCCACTTT.

This clonotype has at least ten counts. The V gene is TRBV2, the J gene TRBJ1-1; D not certain. Germline lookup yields CDR1 SNHLY and CDR2 FYNNEI. The CDR3 extends over 14 amino acids. The V gene lost 6 bases and the J gene lost 0 bases, with 11 bases spanning the gap. This chain's CDR3 is CASRLRVLNTEAFF. CDR3 in DNA: TGTGCCAGCAGGCTACGAGTTTTGAACACTGAAGCTTTCTTT.